This T cell receptor beta chain was observed in a study of blood T cell repertoires in COVID-19. About the research overall: COVID-19 samples from acute and convalescent phases originated in the United States, Italy and Spain. From T cells, B-cell-depleted T cells, or PBMCs came the material, which was cDNA or gDNA.

Assay used: immunoSEQ multiplex PCR; TCRdb lists only in-frame clones, some missing. The top ten hold approximately 19% of the sample, which has over 60,000 clones, 82% seen once. Germline CDR1 reads MNHEY; CDR2 reads SVGAGI. V shed 5 bases and J shed 0 bases, with 12 bases lying between them. The CDR3 length is 15 residues. The clonotype was recovered from a human donor in a cohort sampled during active COVID-19. The chain has TRBV6-5 and TRBJ2-3; a possible D gene is TRBD2 (6 bases). The sample was peripheral blood. CDR3 sequence: CASSRPGDSTDTQYF. CDR3 sequence (DNA): TGTGCCAGCAGTCGCCCGGGGGATAGCACAGATACGCAGTATTTT.